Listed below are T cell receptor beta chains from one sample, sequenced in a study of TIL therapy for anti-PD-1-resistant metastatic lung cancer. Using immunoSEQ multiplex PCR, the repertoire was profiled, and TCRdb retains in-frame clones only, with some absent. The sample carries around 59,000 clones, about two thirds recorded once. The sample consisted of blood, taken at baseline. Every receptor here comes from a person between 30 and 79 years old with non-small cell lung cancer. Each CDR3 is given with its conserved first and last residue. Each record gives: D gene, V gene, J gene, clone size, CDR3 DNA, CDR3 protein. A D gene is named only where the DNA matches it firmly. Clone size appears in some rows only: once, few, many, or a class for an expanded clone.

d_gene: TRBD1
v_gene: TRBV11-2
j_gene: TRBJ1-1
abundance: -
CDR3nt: TGTGCCAGCAGCTTAGACAGGGGGCAAAGGGAGCAGAACACTGAAGCTTTCTTT
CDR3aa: CASSLDRGQREQNTEAFF

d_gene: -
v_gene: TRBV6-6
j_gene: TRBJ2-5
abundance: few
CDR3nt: TGTGCCAGCAGTTCGACCCTTCAAGAGACCCAGTACTTC
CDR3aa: CASSSTLQETQYF

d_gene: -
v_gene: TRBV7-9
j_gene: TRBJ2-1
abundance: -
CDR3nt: TGTGCCAGCAGTCCCCCATATGGAATCTATAACTATGAGCAGTTCTTC
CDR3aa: CASSPPYGIYNYEQFF

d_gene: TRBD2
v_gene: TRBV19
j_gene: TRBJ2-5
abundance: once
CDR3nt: TGTGCCAGTGCCGGGGTAGCGGGGATCCAAGAGACCCAGTACTTC
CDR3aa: CASAGVAGIQETQYF

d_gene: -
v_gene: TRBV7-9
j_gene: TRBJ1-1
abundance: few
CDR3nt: TGTGCCAGCAGCTTGGGTGGGGGGACTGAAGCTTTCTTT
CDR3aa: CASSLGGGTEAFF

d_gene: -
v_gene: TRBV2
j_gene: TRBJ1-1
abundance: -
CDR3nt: TGTGCCAGCAGCATGATCAGTTGGAATGAAGCTTTCTTT
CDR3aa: CASSMISWNEAFF

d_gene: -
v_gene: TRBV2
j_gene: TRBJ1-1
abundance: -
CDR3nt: TGTGCCAGCAGTATCGAGGGGAACGCTGAAGCTTTCTTT
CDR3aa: CASSIEGNAEAFF

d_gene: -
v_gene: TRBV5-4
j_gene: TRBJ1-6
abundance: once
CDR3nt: TGTGCCAGCAGCTTGAAGGCAGAGGACAGTCAGGTTTCACCCCTCCACTTT
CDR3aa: CASSLKAEDSQVSPLHF

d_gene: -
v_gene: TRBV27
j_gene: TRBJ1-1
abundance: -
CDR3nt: TGTGCCAGCAGTGCGGACTTGGGGCCCAGGGCAGCTTTCTTT
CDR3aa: CASSADLGPRAAFF

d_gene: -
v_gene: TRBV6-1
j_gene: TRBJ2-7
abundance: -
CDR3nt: TGTGCCAGCAGTGAAGCTGGCCTCAGCTCCTACGAGCAGTACTTC
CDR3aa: CASSEAGLSSYEQYF

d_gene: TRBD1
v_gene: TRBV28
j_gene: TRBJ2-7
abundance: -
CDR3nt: TGTGCCAGCAGTTATCGGAAAGGGGGCGCGCTCGAGCAGTACTTC
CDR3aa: CASSYRKGGALEQYF

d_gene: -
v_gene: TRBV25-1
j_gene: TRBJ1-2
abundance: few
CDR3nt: TGTGCCAGCAGTGAGTTCGATGGGCGTGGCTACACCTTC
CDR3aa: CASSEFDGRGYTF

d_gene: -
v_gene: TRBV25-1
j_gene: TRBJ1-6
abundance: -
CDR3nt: TGTGCCAGCAGTGAATTAAGTTCACCCCTCCACTTT
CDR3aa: CASSELSSPLHF

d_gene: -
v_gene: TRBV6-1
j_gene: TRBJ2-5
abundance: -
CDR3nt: TGTGCCAGCGGTCTGCATCAAGAGACCCAGTACTTC
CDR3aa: CASGLHQETQYF

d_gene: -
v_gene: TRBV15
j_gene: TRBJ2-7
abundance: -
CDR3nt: TGTGCCACCAGCAGAGGAGAGGATTACGAGCAGTACTTC
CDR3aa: CATSRGEDYEQYF

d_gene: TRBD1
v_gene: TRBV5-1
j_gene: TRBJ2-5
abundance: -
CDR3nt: TGCGCCAGCAGCTTACAGGGGGAGACCCAGTACTTC
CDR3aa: CASSLQGETQYF

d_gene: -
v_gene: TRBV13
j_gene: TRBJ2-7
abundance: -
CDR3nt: TGTGCCAGCAGCTTAGAGGGTGGAGACGAGCAGTACTTC
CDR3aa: CASSLEGGDEQYF

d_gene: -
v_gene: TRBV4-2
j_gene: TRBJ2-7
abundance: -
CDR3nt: TGTGCCAGCAGCCACCCGGGGGATGGGGCACAACGGCAGTACTTC
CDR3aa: CASSHPGDGAQRQYF

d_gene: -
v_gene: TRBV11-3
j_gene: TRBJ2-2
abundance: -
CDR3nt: TGTGCCAGCAGCTTAATCGGGAGTATACCCGGGGAGCTGTTTTTT
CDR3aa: CASSLIGSIPGELFF

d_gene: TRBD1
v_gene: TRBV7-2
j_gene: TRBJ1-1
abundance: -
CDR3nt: TGTGCCAGCAGCGATCCGGGACAGGGGTCCTTCACTGAAGCTTTCTTT
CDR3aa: CASSDPGQGSFTEAFF

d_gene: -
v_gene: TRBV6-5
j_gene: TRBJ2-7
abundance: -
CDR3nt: TGTGCCAGCACCTACGGTCCGGGTACCTACGAGCAGTACTTC
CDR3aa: CASTYGPGTYEQYF

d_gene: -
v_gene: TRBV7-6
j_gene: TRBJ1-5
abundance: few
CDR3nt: TGTGCCAGCAGCACTGACTGGAATCAGCCCCAGCATTTT
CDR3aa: CASSTDWNQPQHF

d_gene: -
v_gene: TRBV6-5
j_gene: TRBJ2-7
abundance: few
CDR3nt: TGTGCCAGCAGTTACAGGGGCATTACCTACGAGCAGTACTTC
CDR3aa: CASSYRGITYEQYF

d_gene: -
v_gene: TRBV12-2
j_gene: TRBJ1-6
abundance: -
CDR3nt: TGTGCAAGTCGCCACCGGGACTCTGATAATTCACCCCTCCACTTT
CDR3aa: CASRHRDSDNSPLHF

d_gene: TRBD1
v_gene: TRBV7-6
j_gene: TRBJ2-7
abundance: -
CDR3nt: TGTGCCAGCAGCCCCGGGACAGGTCCATACGAGCAGTACTTC
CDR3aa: CASSPGTGPYEQYF

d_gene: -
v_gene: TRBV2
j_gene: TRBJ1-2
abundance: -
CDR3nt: TGTGCCAGCAGTGAATATTCTTCAGATCTGGACTATGGCTACACCTTC
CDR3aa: CASSEYSSDLDYGYTF

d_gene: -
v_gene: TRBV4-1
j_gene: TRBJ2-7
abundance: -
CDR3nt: TGCGCCAGCAGCCCAGGACCACAGCTAGCCTACGAGCAGTACTTC
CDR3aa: CASSPGPQLAYEQYF

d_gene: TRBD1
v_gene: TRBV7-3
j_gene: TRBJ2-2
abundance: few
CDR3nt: TGTGCCAGCAGCTCGCGGACAGGGAACACCGGGGAGCTGTTTTTT
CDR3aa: CASSSRTGNTGELFF

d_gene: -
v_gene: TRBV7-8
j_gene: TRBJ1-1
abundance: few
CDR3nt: TGTGCCAGCAGCTTAGAACGAACTGAAGCTTTCTTT
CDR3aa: CASSLERTEAFF

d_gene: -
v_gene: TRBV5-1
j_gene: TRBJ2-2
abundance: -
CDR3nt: TGCGCCAGCAGCCGGGACACCAACACCGGGGAGCTGTTTTTT
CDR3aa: CASSRDTNTGELFF

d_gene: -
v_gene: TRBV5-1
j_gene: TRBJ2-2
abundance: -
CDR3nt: TGCGCCAGCAGCTTGGCACAGGGACAAATGAACACCGGGGAGCTGTTTTTT
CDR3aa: CASSLAQGQMNTGELFF

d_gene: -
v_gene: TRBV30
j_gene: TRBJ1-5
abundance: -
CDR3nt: TGTGCCTGGAATCCCGGGAATAGCAATCAGCCCCAGCATTTT
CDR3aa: CAWNPGNSNQPQHF

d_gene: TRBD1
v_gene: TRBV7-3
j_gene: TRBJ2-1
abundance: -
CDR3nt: TGTGCCAGCAGCCCCTACGGGGACAGTCTAGGGAATAGGGATGAGCAGTTCTTC
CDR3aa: CASSPYGDSLGNRDEQFF

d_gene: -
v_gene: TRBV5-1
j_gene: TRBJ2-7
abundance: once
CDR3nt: TGCGCCAGCAGCTTGATGTCAAATCCTTCCTACGAGCAGTACTTC
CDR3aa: CASSLMSNPSYEQYF

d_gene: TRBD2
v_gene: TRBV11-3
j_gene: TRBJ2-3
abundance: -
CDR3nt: TGTGCCAGCACCCAGGCGGGGGGTCGGAGGCCAGATACGCAGTATTTT
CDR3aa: CASTQAGGRRPDTQYF

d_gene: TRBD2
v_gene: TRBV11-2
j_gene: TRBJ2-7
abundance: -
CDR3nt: TGTGCCAGCAGCATCCCTAGCGGGCCGTACGAGCAGTACTTC
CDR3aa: CASSIPSGPYEQYF

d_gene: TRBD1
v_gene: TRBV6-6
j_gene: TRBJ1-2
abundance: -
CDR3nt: TGTGCCAGCACCCACCGGGACAGGTCAAACTATGGCTACACCTTC
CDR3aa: CASTHRDRSNYGYTF

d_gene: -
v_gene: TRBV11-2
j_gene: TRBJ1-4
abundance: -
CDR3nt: TGTGCCAGCAGCTTAAGGGGGGGCAATGAAAAACTGTTTTTT
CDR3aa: CASSLRGGNEKLFF

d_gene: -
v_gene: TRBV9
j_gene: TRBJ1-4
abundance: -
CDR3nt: TGTGCCAGCAGCGTGGGGACCTCTCTCGGCCCCAATGAAAAACTGTTTTTT
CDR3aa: CASSVGTSLGPNEKLFF

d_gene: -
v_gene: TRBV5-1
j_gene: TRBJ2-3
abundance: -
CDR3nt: TGCGCCAGCAGCTTGGGGCAGAGCACAGATACGCAGTATTTT
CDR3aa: CASSLGQSTDTQYF

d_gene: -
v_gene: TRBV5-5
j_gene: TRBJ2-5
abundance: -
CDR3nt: TGTGCCAGCAGCTTATTCGTGGAGACCCAGTACTTC
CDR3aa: CASSLFVETQYF

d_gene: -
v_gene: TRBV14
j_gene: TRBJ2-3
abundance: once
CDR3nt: TGTGCCAGCAGCCCCCTCGGTGCCCCGGGCACAGATACGCAGTATTTT
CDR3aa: CASSPLGAPGTDTQYF

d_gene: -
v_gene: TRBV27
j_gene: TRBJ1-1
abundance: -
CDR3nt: TGTGCCAGCAGTGGAGACAGCTCTACGGAAGCTTTCTTT
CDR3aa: CASSGDSSTEAFF

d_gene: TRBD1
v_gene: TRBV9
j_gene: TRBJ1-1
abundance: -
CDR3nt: TGTGCCAGCAGCGTAACTACAGGGACAGTAGCAGCTTTCTTT
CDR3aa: CASSVTTGTVAAFF

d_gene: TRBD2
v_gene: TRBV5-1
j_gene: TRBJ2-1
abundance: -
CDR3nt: TGCGCCAGCAATCGCCGCGGGGGGCACAATGAGCAGTTCTTC
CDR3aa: CASNRRGGHNEQFF